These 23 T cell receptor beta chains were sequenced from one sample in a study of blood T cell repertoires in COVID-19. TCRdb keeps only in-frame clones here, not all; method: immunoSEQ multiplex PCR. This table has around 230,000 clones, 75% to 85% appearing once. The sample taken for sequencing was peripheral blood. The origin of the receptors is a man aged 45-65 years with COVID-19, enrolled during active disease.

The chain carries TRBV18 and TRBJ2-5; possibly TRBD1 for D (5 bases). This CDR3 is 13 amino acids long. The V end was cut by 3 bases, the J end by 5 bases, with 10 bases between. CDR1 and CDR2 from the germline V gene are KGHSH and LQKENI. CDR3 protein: CASSPMGPETQYF. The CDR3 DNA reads TGTGCCAGCTCACCGATGGGGCCGGAGACCCAGTACTTC.

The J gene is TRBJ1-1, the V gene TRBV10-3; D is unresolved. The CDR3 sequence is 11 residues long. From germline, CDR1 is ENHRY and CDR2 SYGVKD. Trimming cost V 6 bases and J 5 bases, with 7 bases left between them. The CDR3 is CAISPGTEAFF. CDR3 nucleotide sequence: TGTGCCATCAGCCCCGGTACTGAAGCTTTCTTT.

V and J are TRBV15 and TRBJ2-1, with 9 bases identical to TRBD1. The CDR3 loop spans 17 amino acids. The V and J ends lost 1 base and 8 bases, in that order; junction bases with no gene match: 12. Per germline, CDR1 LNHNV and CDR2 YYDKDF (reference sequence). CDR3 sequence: CATSRGGYRGRLDEQFF. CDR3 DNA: TGTGCCACCAGCAGAGGAGGGTACAGGGGGCGGTTAGATGAGCAGTTCTTC.

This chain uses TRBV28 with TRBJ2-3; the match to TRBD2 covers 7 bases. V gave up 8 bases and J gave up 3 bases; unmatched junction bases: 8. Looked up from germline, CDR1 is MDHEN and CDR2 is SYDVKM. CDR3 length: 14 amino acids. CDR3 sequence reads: CASYLGGTTDTQYF. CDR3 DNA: TGTGCCAGCTATTTGGGGGGGACTACAGATACGCAGTATTTT.

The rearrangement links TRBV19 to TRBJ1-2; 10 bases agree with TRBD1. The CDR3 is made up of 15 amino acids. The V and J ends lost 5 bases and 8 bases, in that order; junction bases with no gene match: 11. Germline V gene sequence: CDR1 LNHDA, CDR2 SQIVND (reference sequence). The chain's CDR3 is CASSALGGQGTGYTF. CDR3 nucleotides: TGTGCCAGTAGTGCGCTTGGGGGACAGGGGACCGGCTACACCTTC.

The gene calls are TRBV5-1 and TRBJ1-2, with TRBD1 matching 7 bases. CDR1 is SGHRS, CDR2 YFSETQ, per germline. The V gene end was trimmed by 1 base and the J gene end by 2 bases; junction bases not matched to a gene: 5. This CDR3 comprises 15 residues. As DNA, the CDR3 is TGCGCCAGCAGCTTGTGGGGGACAGCCAACTATGGCTACACCTTC. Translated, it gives CASSLWGTANYGYTF.

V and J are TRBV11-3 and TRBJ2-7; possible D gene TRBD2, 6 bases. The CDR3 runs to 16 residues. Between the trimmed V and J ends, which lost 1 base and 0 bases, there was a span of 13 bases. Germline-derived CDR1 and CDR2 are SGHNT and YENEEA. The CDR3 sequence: CASSLGAGSSSYEQYF. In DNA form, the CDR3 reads TGTGCCAGCAGCTTAGGGGCCGGGAGCAGCTCCTACGAGCAGTACTTC.

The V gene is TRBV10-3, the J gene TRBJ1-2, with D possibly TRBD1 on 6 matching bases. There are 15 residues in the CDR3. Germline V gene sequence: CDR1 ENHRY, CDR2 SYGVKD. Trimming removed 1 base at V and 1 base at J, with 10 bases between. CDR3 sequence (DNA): TGTGCCATCAGTGAGTTTACAGGGTATAACTATGGCTACACCTTC. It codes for CAISEFTGYNYGYTF.

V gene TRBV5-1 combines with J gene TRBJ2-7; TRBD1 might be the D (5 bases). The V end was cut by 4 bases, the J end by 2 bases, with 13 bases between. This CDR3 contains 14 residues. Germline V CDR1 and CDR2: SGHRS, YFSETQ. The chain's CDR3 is CASSAAGSTYEQYF. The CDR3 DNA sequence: TGCGCCAGCAGCGCCGCAGGGTCTACCTACGAGCAGTACTTC.

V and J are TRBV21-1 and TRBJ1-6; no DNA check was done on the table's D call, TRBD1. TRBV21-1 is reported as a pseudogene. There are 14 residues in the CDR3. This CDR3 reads CASSSTPGNSPLHF. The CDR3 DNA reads TGTGCCAGCAGCAGTACACCAGGTAATTCACCCCTCCACTTT.

The CDR3 spells CASSAGWIYGYTF. CDR3 nucleotides: TGTGCCAGCAGCGCAGGATGGATCTATGGCTACACCTTC. J is TRBJ1-2 and V is TRBV4-2; no clear D gene. The CDR3 covers 13 residues. V shed 5 bases and J shed 4 bases, with 11 bases lying between them. The germline gives CDR1 LGHNA, CDR2 YNFKEQ.

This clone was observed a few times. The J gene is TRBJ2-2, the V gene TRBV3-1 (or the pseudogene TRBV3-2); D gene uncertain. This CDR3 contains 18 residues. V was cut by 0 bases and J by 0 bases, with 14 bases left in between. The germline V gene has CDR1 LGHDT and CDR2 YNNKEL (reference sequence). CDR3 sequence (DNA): TGTGCCAGCAGCCAAGATCGGATTTACAGTTCGAACACCGGGGAGCTGTTTTTT. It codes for CASSQDRIYSSNTGELFF.

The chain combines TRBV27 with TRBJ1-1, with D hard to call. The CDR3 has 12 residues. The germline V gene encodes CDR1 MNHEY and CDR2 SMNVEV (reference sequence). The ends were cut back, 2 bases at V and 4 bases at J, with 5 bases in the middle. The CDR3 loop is CASSLEGTEAFF. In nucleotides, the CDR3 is TGTGCCAGCAGTTTAGAGGGCACTGAAGCTTTCTTT.

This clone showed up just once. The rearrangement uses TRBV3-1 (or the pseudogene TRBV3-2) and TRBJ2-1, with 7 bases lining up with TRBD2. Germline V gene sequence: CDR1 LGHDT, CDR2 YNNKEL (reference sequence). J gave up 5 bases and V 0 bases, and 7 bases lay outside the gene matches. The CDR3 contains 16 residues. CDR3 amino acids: CASSQEASGVDNEQFF. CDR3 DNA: TGTGCCAGCAGCCAAGAGGCAAGCGGGGTCGACAATGAGCAGTTCTTC.

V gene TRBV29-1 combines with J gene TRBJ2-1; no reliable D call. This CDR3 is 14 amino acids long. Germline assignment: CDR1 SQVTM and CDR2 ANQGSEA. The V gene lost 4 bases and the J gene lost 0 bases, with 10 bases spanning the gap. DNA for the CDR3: TGCAGCGTTGCCCTCCTAAGCTCCTACAATGAGCAGTTCTTC. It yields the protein CSVALLSSYNEQFF.

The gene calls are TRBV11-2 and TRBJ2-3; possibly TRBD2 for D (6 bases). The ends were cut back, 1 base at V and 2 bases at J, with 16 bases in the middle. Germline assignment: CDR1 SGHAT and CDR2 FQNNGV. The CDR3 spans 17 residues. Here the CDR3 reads CASSLGVAGSVTDTQYF. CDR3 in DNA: TGTGCCAGCAGCTTAGGGGTTGCGGGGAGCGTCACAGATACGCAGTATTTT.

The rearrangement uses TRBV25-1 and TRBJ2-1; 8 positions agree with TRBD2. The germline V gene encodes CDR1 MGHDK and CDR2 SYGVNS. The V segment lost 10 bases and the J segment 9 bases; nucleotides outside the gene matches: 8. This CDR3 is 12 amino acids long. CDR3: CATSPGGVEQFF. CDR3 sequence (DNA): TGTGCCACCTCCCCCGGGGGGGTTGAGCAGTTCTTC.

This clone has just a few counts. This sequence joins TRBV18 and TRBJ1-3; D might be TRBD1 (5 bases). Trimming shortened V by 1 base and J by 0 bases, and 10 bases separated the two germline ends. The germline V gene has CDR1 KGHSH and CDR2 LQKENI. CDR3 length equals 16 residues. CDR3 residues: CASSPRQKHSGNTIYF. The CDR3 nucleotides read TGTGCCAGCTCACCACGACAGAAACACTCTGGAAACACCATATATTTT.

The CDR3 sequence: CASSSSRNQPQHF. The CDR3 bases are TGTGCCAGCAGCAGTTCCAGAAATCAGCCCCAGCATTTT. The chain has TRBV27 and TRBJ1-5; no firm D call. V was shortened by 6 bases and J by 4 bases, with 10 bases between the two germline ends. The CDR3 totals 13 residues. Germline V lookup: CDR1 MNHEY, CDR2 SMNVEV (reference sequence).

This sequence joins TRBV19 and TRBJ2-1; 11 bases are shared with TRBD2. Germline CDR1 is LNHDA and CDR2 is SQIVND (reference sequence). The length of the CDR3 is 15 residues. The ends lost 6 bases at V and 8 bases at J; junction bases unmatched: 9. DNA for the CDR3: TGTGCCAGTAGCCGCGTGGGACTAGCGGACGATGAGCAGTTCTTC. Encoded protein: CASSRVGLADDEQFF.

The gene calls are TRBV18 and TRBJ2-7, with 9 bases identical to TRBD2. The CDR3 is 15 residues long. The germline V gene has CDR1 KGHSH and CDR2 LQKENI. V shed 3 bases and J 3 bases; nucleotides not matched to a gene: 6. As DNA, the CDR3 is TGTGCCAGCTCACCCGGGACTAGCAGTGGCTACGAGCAGTACTTC. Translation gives CASSPGTSSGYEQYF.

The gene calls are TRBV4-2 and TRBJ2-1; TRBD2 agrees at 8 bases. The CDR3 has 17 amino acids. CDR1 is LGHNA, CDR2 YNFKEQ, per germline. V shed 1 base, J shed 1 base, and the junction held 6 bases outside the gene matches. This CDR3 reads CASSQGEAGGSYNEQFF. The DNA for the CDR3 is TGTGCCAGCAGCCAAGGAGAGGCGGGGGGTTCCTACAATGAGCAGTTCTTC.

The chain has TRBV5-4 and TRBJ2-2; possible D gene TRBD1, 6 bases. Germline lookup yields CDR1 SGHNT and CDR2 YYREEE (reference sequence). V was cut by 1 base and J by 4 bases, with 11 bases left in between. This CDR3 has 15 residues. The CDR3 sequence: CASSLIQGSTGELFF. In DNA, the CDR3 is TGTGCCAGCAGCTTGATCCAGGGGAGCACCGGGGAGCTGTTTTTT. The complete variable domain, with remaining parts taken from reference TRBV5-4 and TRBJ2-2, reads ETGVTQSPTHLIKTRGQQVTLRCSSQSGHNTVSWYQQALGQGPQFIFQYYREEENGRGNFPPRFSGLQFPNYSSELNVNALELDDSALYLCASSLIQGSTGELFFGEGSRLTVL.